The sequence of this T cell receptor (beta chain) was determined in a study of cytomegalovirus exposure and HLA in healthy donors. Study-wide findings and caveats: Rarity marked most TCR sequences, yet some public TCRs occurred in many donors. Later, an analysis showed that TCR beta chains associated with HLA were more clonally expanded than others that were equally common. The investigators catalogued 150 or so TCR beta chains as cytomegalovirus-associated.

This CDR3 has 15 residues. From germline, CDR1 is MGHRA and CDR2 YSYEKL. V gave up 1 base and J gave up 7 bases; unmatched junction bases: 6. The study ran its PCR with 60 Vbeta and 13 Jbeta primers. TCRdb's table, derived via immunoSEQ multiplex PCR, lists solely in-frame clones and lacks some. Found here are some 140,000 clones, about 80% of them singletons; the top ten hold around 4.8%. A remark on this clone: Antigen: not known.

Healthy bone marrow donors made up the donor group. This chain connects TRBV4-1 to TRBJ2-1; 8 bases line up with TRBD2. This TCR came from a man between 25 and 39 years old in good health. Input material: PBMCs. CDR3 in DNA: TGCGCCAGCAGCCAAGGTCCGGGACTAGGGAATGAGCAGTTCTTC. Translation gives CASSQGPGLGNEQFF.